These T cell receptor beta chains were read from a single sample in a study of cytomegalovirus exposure and HLA in healthy donors. TCRdb keeps only in-frame clones here, not all; method: immunoSEQ multiplex PCR. The table includes 43,000 or so clones, 80% to 95% detected once. The specimen sequenced was PBMCs. These receptors were collected from a man younger than 35 in good health and CMV-seronegative. CDR3s include the opening cysteine and the closing phenylalanine or tryptophan. The order of the fields is V gene, D gene, J gene, clone size, CDR3 DNA, CDR3 protein. D genes are given only for firm matches. The size entry is marked missing in some rows and otherwise reads once, few, many or a size class.

TRBV4-2	.	TRBJ2-2	.	TGTGCCAGCAGCCAAGATGTGGGGCAGGTCGGGGAGCTGTTTTTT	CASSQDVGQVGELFF
TRBV11-3	TRBD2	TRBJ2-3	.	TGTGCCAGCAGCTTAAGGACTAGCGACACAGATACGCAGTATTTT	CASSLRTSDTDTQYF
TRBV6-5	.	TRBJ1-1	.	TGTGCCAGCAGCCGGGGGGAGAACACTGAAGCTTTCTTT	CASSRGENTEAFF
TRBV4-1	.	TRBJ1-2	.	TGCGCCAGCAGCCAAGTGGAGGGGCAGGGCGGCTATGGCTACACCTTC	CASSQVEGQGGYGYTF
TRBV7-3	.	TRBJ1-1	.	TGTGCCAGCAGCCCCAACCCCGGACACAACACTGAAGCTTTCTTT	CASSPNPGHNTEAFF
TRBV11-2	TRBD2	TRBJ2-5	.	TGTGCCAGCAGCTTAGGGTCGGCGGGGGGGCCGGGAGAGACCCAGTACTTC	CASSLGSAGGPGETQYF
TRBV2	TRBD1	TRBJ2-5	few	TGTGCCAGCAGCAAGGCCCGACAGGGTCCCGGGACCCAGTACTTC	CASSKARQGPGTQYF
TRBV6-5	.	TRBJ1-2	.	TGTGCCAGCAGGAATGGCAGGCCTGGGTATGGCTACACCTTC	CASRNGRPGYGYTF
TRBV5-1	.	TRBJ1-3	.	TGCGCCAGCAGCCAAGTGGAGGGCTCTGGAAACACCATATATTTT	CASSQVEGSGNTIYF
TRBV28	TRBD1	TRBJ2-7	.	TGTGCCAGCAGTTTACCAGGGGGCGAGCAGTACTTC	CASSLPGGEQYF
TRBV27	.	TRBJ2-1	.	TGTGCCAGCAGTTTGCTTACAGCTTACAATGAGCAGTTCTTC	CASSLLTAYNEQFF
TRBV5-1	TRBD1	TRBJ1-5	once	TGCGCCAGCAGCCCGGGGGACAGGGGGCTTGATCAGCCCCAGCATTTT	CASSPGDRGLDQPQHF
TRBV9	.	TRBJ2-2	.	TGTGCCAGCAGCGGAGGGCCCAGGACCGGGGAGCTGTTTTTT	CASSGGPRTGELFF
TRBV18	TRBD1	TRBJ1-5	.	TGTGCCAGCTCACTTAGTCAACGGACAGGGGGTCCGTTTGGCAATCAGCCCCAGCATTTT	CASSLSQRTGGPFGNQPQHF
TRBV28	.	TRBJ2-1	.	TGTGCCAGCAGGAGGCCTGGTCCCTACAATGAGCAGTTCTTC	CASRRPGPYNEQFF
TRBV7-3	TRBD2	TRBJ2-2	.	TGTGCCAGCAGCTCACGGACTAGCGTGGGGTCCGGGGAGCTGTTTTTT	CASSSRTSVGSGELFF
TRBV10-2	.	TRBJ1-5	.	TGCGCCAGCAGTCCCGGGGTCAATCAGCCCCAGCATTTT	CASSPGVNQPQHF
TRBV6-9	.	TRBJ2-7	.	TGTGCCAGCAGTTTCGCTCTAACCTACGAGCAGTACTTC	CASSFALTYEQYF
TRBV2	TRBD2	TRBJ2-7	.	TGTGCCAGCAGTTACCCCGGGGGGATGTTCTCCTACGAGCAGTACTTC	CASSYPGGMFSYEQYF
TRBV27	.	TRBJ1-2	.	TGTGCCAGCAGTTTGGGCAGGGATCCTTCTACTGGCTACACCTTC	CASSLGRDPSTGYTF
TRBV28	TRBD1	TRBJ1-3	.	TGTGCCAGCAGTCTCCGGGACAGGCGAAACACCATATATTTT	CASSLRDRRNTIYF
TRBV11-2	.	TRBJ2-5	.	TGTGCCAGCAGCTTACAGGGTAGAGTGGCTCAAGAGACCCAGTACTTC	CASSLQGRVAQETQYF
TRBV2	TRBD1	TRBJ2-7	.	TGTGCCAGCAGTCTCTCCGGGACAGGGGGCCACGAGCAGTACTTC	CASSLSGTGGHEQYF
TRBV7-2	TRBD2	TRBJ2-2	few	TGTGCCAGCAGCTCCTGGACTAGCGGGAACACCGGGGAGCTGTTTTTT	CASSSWTSGNTGELFF
TRBV7-3	TRBD2	TRBJ2-1	.	TGTGCCAGCAGCCCCTCGGGGGGCTCCTACAATGAGCAGTTCTTC	CASSPSGGSYNEQFF
TRBV6-1	.	TRBJ1-2	.	TGTGCCAGCAGTGAAGAACCAGGGGTCTATGGCTACACCTTC	CASSEEPGVYGYTF
TRBV28	.	TRBJ2-7	once	TGTGCCAGCAGTTTCTTGGGTGGACAGCCCAGTTCCGAGCAGTACTTC	CASSFLGGQPSSEQYF
TRBV12-5	.	TRBJ2-7	.	TGTGCTAGTGGTTTGGGACAAAACTCCTACGAGCAGTACTTC	CASGLGQNSYEQYF
TRBV6-6	.	TRBJ1-2	.	TGTGCCAGCAAGCTCGGGGTGCACTACACCTTC	CASKLGVHYTF
TRBV18	.	TRBJ1-4	.	TGTGCCAGCTCACCTAGACGGGTTTCGTCTAATGAAAAACTGTTTTTT	CASSPRRVSSNEKLFF
TRBV2	.	TRBJ1-2	.	TGTGCCAGCAGCCCTGAGGGGGTGGATGGCTACACCTTC	CASSPEGVDGYTF
TRBV10-3	TRBD2	TRBJ2-5	.	TGTGCCATCAGTCGGACGGGAGGGATCGGAGAGACCCAGTACTTC	CAISRTGGIGETQYF
TRBV6-1	.	TRBJ1-1	once	TGTGCCAGCAGTGAAGAGCGGACCGCGCTGGGGGGTGAAGCTTTCTTT	CASSEERTALGGEAFF
TRBV27	TRBD1	TRBJ2-1	.	TGTGCCAGCAGAGGGACAGCAACCTACAATGAGCAGTTCTTC	CASRGTATYNEQFF
TRBV6-9	.	TRBJ1-4	.	TGTGCCAGCAGTTACCAGGGTAGGACTAATGAAAAACTGTTTTTT	CASSYQGRTNEKLFF
TRBV29-1	.	TRBJ2-1	.	TGCAGCCCCGCCCGGGACACGAGCTCCTACAATGAGCAGTTCTTC	CSPARDTSSYNEQFF
TRBV11-1	.	TRBJ2-2	.	TGTGCCAGCAGCTTTGGCAGGGCCGACGGGGAGCTGTTTTTT	CASSFGRADGELFF
TRBV5-1	TRBD1	TRBJ2-4	.	TGCGCCAGCAGCTTGGGGGACAGGGAGTTAGCCAAAAACATTCAGTACTTC	CASSLGDRELAKNIQYF
TRBV27	TRBD2	TRBJ2-1	.	TGTGCCAGCATCCCCGTAGCGGGGGACAATGAGCAGTTCTTC	CASIPVAGDNEQFF